These 18 T cell receptor beta chains share one sample of origin, sequenced in a study of T cells in Graves' hyperthyroidism and ophthalmopathy. Using RNA transcripts as the source, TCR beta CDR3 regions were amplified. The HTBI set primed first-round TCR CDR3 RT-PCR. TCRdb called the multiplex PCR reads again in MiXCR, with one record for every CDR3 protein. The table lists 250,000 to 300,000 distinct CDR3 sequences, 15% to 20% of them singletons, with just over 55% in the top ten. The source material was blood. The source of these receptors is a woman aged 60 to 75 with Graves' ophthalmopathy.

This clonotype has a count of ten or more. V gene TRBV7-2 combines with J gene TRBJ1-6, with TRBD1 as a possible D gene (6 bases). CDR1 and CDR2 (germline): SGHTA, FQGNSA. The germline V and J ends were trimmed by 6 bases and 9 bases, with 18 bases remaining between them. This CDR3 is built from 15 residues. The CDR3 reads CASRKTGTRFSPLHF. CDR3 in DNA: TGTGCCAGCAGAAAAACAGGGACCCGCTTTTCACCCCTCCACTTT. Full variable domain (rest looked up from reference TRBV7-2 and TRBJ1-6): GAGVSQSPSNKVTEKGKDVELRCDPISGHTALYWYRQSLGQGLEFLIYFQGNSAPDKSGLPSDRFSAERTGGSVSTLTIQRTQQEDSAVYLCASRKTGTRFSPLHFGNGTRLTVT.

Ten or more counts support this clonotype. This chain links TRBV12-3 or TRBV12-4 with TRBJ1-1; a weak D match, TRBD1 (6 bases). V lost 6 bases and J lost 3, with 11 bases in between. The CDR3 loop spans 13 amino acids. In nucleotides, the CDR3 is TGTGCCAGCAGGAAGTCAGGGGACACTGAAGCTTTCTTT. This translates into CASRKSGDTEAFF.

This clonotype was observed a handful of times. The chain joins TRBV6-9 to TRBJ2-5, with 16 bases identical to TRBD2. V was clipped by 0 bases and J by 7 bases; unmatched bases: 5. CDR3 length equals 17 residues. From germline, CDR1 is MNHGY and CDR2 SVAAGI. CDR3 protein: CASSYSGLAGGGGTQYF. Here the CDR3 DNA reads TGTGCCAGCAGTTATTCGGGACTAGCGGGGGGGGGGGGGACCCAGTACTTC.

This clonotype was seen many times. This chain's CDR3 is CSAKGQPNTEAFF. DNA of the CDR3: TGCAGCGCGAAAGGACAGCCGAACACTGAAGCTTTCTTT. This chain uses TRBV29-1 with TRBJ1-1, with a weak D call TRBD1 (6 bases). V lost 7 bases and J lost 1, with 13 bases in between. Germline values: CDR1 SQVTM, CDR2 ANQGSEA. CDR3 length: 13 amino acids.

This clonotype has a handful of counts. The chain employs TRBV6-1 and TRBJ1-2; 9 bases are shared with TRBD1. V lost 6 bases and J lost 8; bases outside the gene matches: 10. CDR1 MNHNS and CDR2 SASEGT come from the germline V gene. This CDR3 is 14 amino acids long. Here the CDR3 reads CASRRPQGAGGYTF. The CDR3 DNA sequence: TGTGCCAGCAGGCGGCCACAGGGGGCGGGCGGCTACACCTTC.

This clonotype was found many times. The chain employs TRBV5-4 and TRBJ1-4; 7 positions match TRBD1. CDR3 length equals 15 residues. In germline, CDR1 is SGHNT, CDR2 YYREEE (reference sequence). The J segment lost 5 bases and the V segment lost 4 bases, leaving 8 bases of the junction unmatched. In DNA form, the CDR3 reads TGTGCCAGCAGCGCGACAGGGACGATCAATGAAAAACTGTTTTTT. It encodes CASSATGTINEKLFF.

Only a few counts were recorded for this clonotype. The chain recombines TRBV6-5 with TRBJ2-7; D not certain. CDR1 MNHEY and CDR2 SVGAGI come from the germline V gene. Trimming removed 5 bases at V and 3 bases at J, with 14 bases between. The CDR3 covers 14 residues. The CDR3 is CASSPLWAFYEQYF. In nucleotides, the CDR3 is TGTGCCAGCAGTCCCTTGTGGGCTTTCTACGAGCAGTACTTC.

The chain recombines TRBV20-1 with TRBJ2-1; 8 nucleotides agree with TRBD2. Germline CDR1 reads DFQATT; CDR2 reads SNEGSKA (reference sequence). With 5 bases clipped from V and 3 bases from J, the junction kept 12 bases outside the gene matches. The CDR3 contains 16 residues. In DNA form, the CDR3 reads TGCAGTGCTGGGGATTTAGCGGGGCGACTCTACAATGAGCAGTTCTTC. Protein: CSAGDLAGRLYNEQFF.

The genes are TRBV20-1 and TRBJ2-6; TRBD1 might be the D (6 bases). V gave up 3 bases and J gave up 0 bases, with 9 bases separating them. This CDR3 has 15 amino acids. The germline gives CDR1 DFQATT, CDR2 SNEGSKA (reference sequence). The CDR3 DNA is TGCAGTGCTAGTATAGGGGGCTCTGGGGCCAACGTCCTGACTTTC. Its translation: CSASIGGSGANVLTF.

This clonotype came up many times. V usage is TRBV20-1 and J usage is TRBJ2-1; 13 nucleotides match TRBD2. Germline CDR1 DFQATT, CDR2 SNEGSKA (reference sequence). With V trimmed by 6 bases and J by 4 bases, 18 bases remained unmatched. The CDR3 contains 19 residues. The CDR3 sequence: CSAKGRRLAGGGNYNEQFF. The CDR3 DNA follows: TGCAGTGCAAAGGGCCGTAGACTAGCGGGGGGCGGGAATTACAATGAGCAGTTCTTC.

This clonotype has a handful of counts. The chain links TRBV15 to TRBJ2-3; D unresolved. The CDR3 has 12 residues. Trimming shortened V by 1 base and J by 5 bases, and 4 bases separated the two germline ends. Germline V CDR1 and CDR2: LNHNV, YYDKDF (reference sequence). CDR3 sequence (DNA): TGTGCCACCAGCAGAGCGGAAGATACGCAGTATTTT. It codes for CATSRAEDTQYF.

This clonotype was counted many times. The CDR3 loop is CASSQNPDGQETQYF. Here the CDR3 DNA reads TGCGCCAGCAGCCAAAACCCGGACGGCCAAGAGACCCAGTACTTC. The V and J genes are TRBV4-3 and TRBJ2-5; no firm D call. Trimming took 2 bases from V and 1 from J, leaving 11 bases between them. Germline V gene lookup returns CDR1 LGHNA and CDR2 YSLEER. CDR3 length equals 15 residues.

There are many counts of this clonotype. The junction and the germline gene differ at one end; a read error may be behind it. The chain joins TRBV12-3 or TRBV12-4 to TRBJ1-6; a weak D match, TRBD1 (5 bases). The CDR3 covers 16 residues. The CDR3 DNA reads TGTGCCAGCAGCTTAGGAAGGGGCTCCTATAATTCACCCCTCCACTTT. Its protein is CASSLGRGSYNSPLHF.

In this sample, this clonotype turned up many times. The chain uses TRBV12-3 or TRBV12-4 and TRBJ1-5; D unresolved. The CDR3 covers 16 residues. V gave up 7 bases and J gave up 2 bases, with 18 bases separating them. The CDR3 is CASTSSGREGNQPQHF. The DNA for the CDR3 is TGTGCCAGCACCTCCTCGGGTAGGGAGGGCAATCAGCCCCAGCATTTT.

This clonotype was detected many times. The J gene is TRBJ1-1, the V gene TRBV12-3 or TRBV12-4, with D perhaps TRBD1 (5 bases). CDR3 length: 14 residues. Trimming stripped 7 bases from V and 0 bases from J, with 12 bases between. The CDR3 is CASTHRRMNTEAFF. The CDR3 DNA sequence: TGTGCCAGCACCCACAGGAGGATGAACACTGAAGCTTTCTTT.

This clonotype was detected only a few times. The CDR3 loop reads CSVEDNEQFF. The CDR3, as DNA: TGCAGCGTTGAAGACAATGAGCAGTTCTTC. The rearrangement links TRBV29-1 to TRBJ2-1; no definite D call. Trimming removed 0 bases at V and 6 bases at J, with 0 bases between. There are 10 residues in the CDR3. The germline gives CDR1 SQVTM, CDR2 ANQGSEA.

This clonotype showed up many times. This chain joins TRBV12-5 and TRBJ1-6; D is undetermined. The CDR3 contains 17 residues. V lost 3 bases, J lost 0 bases, and 12 bases lay in between. In germline, CDR1 is LGHNT, CDR2 FRNRAP. The CDR3 loop reads CASGFDRVSSYNSPLHF. CDR3 coding DNA: TGTGCTAGTGGTTTTGACCGCGTGAGCTCCTATAATTCACCCCTCCACTTT.

This clonotype showed up just a few times. J is TRBJ1-2 and V is TRBV30; D is ambiguous. Germline V CDR1 and CDR2: GTSNPN, SVGIG (reference sequence). V lost 2 bases and J lost 2, with 6 bases in between. This CDR3 region has 12 residues. The CDR3 sequence: CAWSPGNYGYTF. The CDR3 nucleotides read TGTGCCTGGAGTCCGGGCAACTATGGCTACACCTTC. Supplemented by reference TRBV30 and TRBJ1-2, the full variable domain reads SQTIHQWPATLVQPVGSPLSLECTVEGTSNPNLYWYRQAAGRGLQLLFYSVGIGQISSEVPQNLSASRPQDRQFILSSKKLLLSDSGFYLCAWSPGNYGYTFGSGTRLTVV.